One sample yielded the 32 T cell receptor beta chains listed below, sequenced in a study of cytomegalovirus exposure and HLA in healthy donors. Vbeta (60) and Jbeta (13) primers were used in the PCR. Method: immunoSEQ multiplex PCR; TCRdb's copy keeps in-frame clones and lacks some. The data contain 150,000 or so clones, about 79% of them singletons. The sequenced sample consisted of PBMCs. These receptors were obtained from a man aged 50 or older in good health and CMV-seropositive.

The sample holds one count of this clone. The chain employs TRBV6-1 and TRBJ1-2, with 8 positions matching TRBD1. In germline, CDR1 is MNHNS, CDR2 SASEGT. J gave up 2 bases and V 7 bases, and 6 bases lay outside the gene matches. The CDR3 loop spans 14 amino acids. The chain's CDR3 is CASTDRGWNYGYTF. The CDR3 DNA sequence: TGTGCCAGCACAGACAGGGGCTGGAACTATGGCTACACCTTC.

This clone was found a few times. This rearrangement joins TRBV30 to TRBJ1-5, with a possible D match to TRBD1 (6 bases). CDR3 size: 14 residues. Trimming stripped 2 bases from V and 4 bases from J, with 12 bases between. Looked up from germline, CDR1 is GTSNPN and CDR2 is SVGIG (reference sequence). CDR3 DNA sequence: TGTGCCTGGAGTCCGACCACAGGGAATCAGCCCCAGCATTTT. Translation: CAWSPTTGNQPQHF.

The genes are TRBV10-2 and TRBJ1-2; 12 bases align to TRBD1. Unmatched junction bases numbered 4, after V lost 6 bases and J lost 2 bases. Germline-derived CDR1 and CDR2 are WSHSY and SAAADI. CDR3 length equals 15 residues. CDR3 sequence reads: CASRDGTGGNYGYTF. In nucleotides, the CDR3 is TGCGCCAGCAGAGACGGGACAGGGGGCAACTATGGCTACACCTTC.

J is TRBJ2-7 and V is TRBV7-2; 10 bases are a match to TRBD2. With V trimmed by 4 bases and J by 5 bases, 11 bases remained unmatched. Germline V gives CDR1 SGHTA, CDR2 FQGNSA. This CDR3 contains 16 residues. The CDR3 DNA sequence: TGTGCCAGCAGCTCCATCCCGGGACTAGCGATCAACGAGCAGTACTTC. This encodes CASSSIPGLAINEQYF. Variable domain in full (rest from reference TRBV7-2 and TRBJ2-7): GAGVSQSPSNKVTEKGKDVELRCDPISGHTALYWYRQSLGQGLEFLIYFQGNSAPDKSGLPSDRFSAERTGGSVSTLTIQRTQQEDSAVYLCASSSIPGLAINEQYFGPGTRLTVT.

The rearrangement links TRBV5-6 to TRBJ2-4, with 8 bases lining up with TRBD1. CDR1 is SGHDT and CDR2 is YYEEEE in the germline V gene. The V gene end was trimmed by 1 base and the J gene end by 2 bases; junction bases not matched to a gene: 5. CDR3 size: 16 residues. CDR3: CASSLSGGRTKNIQYF. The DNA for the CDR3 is TGTGCCAGCAGCTTGTCAGGGGGCCGAACCAAAAACATTCAGTACTTC.

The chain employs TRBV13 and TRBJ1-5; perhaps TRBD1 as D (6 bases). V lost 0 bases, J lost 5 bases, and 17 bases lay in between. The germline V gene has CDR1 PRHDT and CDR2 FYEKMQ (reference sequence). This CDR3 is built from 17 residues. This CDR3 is CASSLGPGAPGDQPQHF. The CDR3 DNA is TGTGCCAGCAGCTTAGGGCCAGGGGCGCCAGGGGATCAGCCCCAGCATTTT.

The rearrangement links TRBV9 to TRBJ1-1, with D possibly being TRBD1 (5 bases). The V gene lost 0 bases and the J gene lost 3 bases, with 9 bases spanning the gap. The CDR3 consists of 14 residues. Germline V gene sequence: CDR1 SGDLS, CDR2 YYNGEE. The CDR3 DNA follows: TGTGCCAGCAGCGTAGATGGGGCCTACACTGAAGCTTTCTTT. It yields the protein CASSVDGAYTEAFF.

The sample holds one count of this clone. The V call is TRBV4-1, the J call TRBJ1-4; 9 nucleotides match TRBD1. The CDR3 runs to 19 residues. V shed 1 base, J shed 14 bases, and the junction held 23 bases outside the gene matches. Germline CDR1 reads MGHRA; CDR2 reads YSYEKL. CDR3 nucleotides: TGCGCCAGCAGCCAAGTCGCGGCGCCACTCCGGGACAGGGCCCCGCCTCTGTTTTTT. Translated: CASSQVAAPLRDRAPPLFF.

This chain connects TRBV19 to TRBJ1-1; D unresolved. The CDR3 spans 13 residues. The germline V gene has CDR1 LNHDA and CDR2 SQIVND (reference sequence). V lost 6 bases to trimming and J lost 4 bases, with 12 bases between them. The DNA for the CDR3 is TGTGCCAGTAGGGAGGGTCGTGGCACTGAAGCTTTCTTT. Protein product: CASREGRGTEAFF.

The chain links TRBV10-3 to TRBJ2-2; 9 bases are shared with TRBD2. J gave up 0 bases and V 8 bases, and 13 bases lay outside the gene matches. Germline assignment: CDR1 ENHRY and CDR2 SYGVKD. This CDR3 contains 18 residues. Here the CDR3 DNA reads TGTGCCATCCCGGCGGCTAGCGGGGCTATATCGAACACCGGGGAGCTGTTTTTT. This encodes CAIPAASGAISNTGELFF.

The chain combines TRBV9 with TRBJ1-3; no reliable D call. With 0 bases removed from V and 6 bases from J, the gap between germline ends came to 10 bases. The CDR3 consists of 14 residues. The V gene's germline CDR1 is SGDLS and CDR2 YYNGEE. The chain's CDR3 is CASSVGSTKNTIYF. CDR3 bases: TGTGCCAGCAGCGTAGGTTCCACAAAAAACACCATATATTTT.

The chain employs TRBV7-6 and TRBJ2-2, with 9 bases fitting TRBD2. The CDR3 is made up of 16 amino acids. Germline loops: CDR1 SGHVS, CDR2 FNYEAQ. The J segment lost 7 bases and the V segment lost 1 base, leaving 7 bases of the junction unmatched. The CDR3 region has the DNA TGTGCCAGCAGCTTAGTCGCGGGGGGGCTGAACGGGGAGCTGTTTTTT. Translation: CASSLVAGGLNGELFF.

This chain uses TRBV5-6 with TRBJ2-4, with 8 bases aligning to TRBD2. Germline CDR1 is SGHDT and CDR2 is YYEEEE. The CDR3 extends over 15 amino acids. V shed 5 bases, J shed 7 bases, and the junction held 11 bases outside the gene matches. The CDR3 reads CASSPRAGGGNIQYF. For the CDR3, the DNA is TGTGCCAGCAGTCCTCGGGCGGGGGGAGGGAACATTCAGTACTTC.

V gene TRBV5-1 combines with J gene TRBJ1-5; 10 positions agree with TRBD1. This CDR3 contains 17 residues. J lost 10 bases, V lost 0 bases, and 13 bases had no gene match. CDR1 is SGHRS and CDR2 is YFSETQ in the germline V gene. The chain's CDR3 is CASSLGGGQGMIEPQHF. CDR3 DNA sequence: TGCGCCAGCAGCTTGGGCGGGGGACAGGGGATGATAGAACCCCAGCATTTT.

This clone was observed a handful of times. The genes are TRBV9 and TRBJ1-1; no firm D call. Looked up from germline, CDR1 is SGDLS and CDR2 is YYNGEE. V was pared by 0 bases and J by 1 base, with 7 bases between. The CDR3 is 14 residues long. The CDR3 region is CASSVGRANTEAFF. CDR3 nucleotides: TGTGCCAGCAGCGTAGGGAGAGCGAACACTGAAGCTTTCTTT.

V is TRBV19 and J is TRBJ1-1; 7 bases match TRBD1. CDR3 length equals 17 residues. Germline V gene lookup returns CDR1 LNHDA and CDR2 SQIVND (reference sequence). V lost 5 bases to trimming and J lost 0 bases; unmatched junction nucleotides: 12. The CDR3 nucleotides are TGTGCCAGTAGTGCCAGACAGGGCGCTTCCATGAACACTGAAGCTTTCTTT. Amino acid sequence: CASSARQGASMNTEAFF.

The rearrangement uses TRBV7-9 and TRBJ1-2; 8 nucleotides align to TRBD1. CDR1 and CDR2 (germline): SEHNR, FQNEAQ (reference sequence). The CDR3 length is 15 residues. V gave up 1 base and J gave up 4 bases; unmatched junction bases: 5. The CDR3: CASSLDRTGIYGYTF. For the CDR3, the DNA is TGTGCCAGCAGCTTAGATCGGACAGGGATCTATGGCTACACCTTC.

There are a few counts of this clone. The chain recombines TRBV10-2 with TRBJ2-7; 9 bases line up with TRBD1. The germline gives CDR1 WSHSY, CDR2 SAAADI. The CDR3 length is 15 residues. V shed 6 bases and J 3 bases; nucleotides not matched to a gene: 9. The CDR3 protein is CASRQSGTGNYEQYV. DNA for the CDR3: TGCGCCAGCAGACAGTCAGGGACAGGGAACTACGAGCAGTACGTC.

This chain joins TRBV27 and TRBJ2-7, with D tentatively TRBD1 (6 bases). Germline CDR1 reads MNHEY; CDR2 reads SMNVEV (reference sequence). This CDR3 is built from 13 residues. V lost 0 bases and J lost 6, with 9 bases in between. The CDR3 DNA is TGTGCCAGCAGTTTATCATCAGGGGTCGAGCAGTACTTC. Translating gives CASSLSSGVEQYF.

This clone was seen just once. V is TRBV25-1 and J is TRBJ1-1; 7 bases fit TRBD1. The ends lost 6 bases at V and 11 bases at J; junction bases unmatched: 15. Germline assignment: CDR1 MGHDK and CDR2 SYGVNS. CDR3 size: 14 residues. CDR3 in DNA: TGTGCCAGCAGGGGACACCAGGGGGTGATGATGGCTTTCTTT. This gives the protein CASRGHQGVMMAFF.

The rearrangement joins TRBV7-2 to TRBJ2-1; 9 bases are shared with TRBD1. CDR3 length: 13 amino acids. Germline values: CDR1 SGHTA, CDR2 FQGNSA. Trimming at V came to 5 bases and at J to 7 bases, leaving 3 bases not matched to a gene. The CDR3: CASSRDRVNEQFF. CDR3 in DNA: TGTGCCAGCAGCAGGGACAGGGTTAATGAGCAGTTCTTC.

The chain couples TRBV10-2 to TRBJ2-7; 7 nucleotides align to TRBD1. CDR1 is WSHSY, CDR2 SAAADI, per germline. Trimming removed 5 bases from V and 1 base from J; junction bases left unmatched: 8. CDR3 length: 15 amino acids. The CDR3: CASSPRDRLSYEQYV. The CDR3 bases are TGCGCCAGCAGTCCCCGGGACAGACTGTCCTACGAGCAGTACGTC.

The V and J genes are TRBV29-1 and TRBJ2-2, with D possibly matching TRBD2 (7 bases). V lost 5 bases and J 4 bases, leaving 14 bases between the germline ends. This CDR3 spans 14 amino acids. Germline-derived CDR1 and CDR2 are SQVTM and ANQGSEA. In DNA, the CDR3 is TGCAGCGTTAGGGTGGGGGGGGCCACCGGGGAGCTGTTTTTT. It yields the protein CSVRVGGATGELFF.

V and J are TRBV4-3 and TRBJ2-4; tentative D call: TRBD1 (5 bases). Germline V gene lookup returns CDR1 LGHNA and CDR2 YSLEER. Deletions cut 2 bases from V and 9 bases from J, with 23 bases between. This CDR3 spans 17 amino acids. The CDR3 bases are TGCGCCAGCAGCCAAAAAAGTCAGGGCCCGACGATGGGCATTCAGTACTTC. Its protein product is CASSQKSQGPTMGIQYF.

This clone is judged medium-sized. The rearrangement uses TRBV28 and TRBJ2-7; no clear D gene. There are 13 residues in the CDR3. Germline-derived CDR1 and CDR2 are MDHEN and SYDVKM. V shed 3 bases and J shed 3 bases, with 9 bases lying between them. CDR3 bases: TGTGCCAGCAGTTTCGGTTATAGCTACGAGCAGTACGTC. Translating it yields CASSFGYSYEQYV.

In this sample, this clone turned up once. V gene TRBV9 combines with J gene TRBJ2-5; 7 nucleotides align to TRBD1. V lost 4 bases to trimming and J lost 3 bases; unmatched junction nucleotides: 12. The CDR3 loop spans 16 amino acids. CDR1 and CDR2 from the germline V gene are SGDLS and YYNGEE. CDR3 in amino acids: CASSPYGAGGKETQYF. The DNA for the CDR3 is TGTGCCAGCAGCCCATATGGGGCAGGGGGAAAAGAGACCCAGTACTTC.

Written as DNA, the CDR3 is TGTGCCAGCAGTCCTAATCAAAACAGGGTTACGCAGTATTTT. This translates into CASSPNQNRVTQYF. This chain links TRBV28 with TRBJ2-3; tentative D call: TRBD1 (6 bases). With 5 bases removed from V and 8 bases from J, the gap between germline ends came to 17 bases. Germline V gene sequence: CDR1 MDHEN, CDR2 SYDVKM. This CDR3 spans 14 amino acids.

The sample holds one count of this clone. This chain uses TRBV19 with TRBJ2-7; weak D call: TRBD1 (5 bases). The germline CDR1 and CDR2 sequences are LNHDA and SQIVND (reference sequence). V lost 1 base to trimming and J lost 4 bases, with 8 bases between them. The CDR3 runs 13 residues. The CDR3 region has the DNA TGTGCCAGTAGTATAGTCAAGGGGTACGAGCAGTACTTC. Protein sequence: CASSIVKGYEQYF.

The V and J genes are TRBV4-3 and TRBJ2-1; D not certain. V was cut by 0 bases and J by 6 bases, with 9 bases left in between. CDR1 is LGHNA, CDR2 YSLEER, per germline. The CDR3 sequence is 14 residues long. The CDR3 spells CASSQETQTNEQFF. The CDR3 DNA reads TGCGCCAGCAGCCAAGAAACACAGACCAATGAGCAGTTCTTC.

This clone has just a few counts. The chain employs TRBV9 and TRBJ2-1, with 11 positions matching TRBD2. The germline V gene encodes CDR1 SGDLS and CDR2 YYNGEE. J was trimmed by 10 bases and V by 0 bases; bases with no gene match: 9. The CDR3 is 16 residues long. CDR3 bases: TGTGCCAGCAGCGTAGACCCCCTAGCGGGGGGACGGGAGCAGTTCTTC. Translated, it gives CASSVDPLAGGREQFF.

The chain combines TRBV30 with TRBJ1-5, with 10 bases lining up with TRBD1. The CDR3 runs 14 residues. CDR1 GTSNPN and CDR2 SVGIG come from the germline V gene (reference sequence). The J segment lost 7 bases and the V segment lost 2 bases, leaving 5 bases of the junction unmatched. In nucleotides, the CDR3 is TGTGCCTGGAGTCCCGGACAGGGGGGGCAGCCCCAGCATTTT. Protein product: CAWSPGQGGQPQHF.

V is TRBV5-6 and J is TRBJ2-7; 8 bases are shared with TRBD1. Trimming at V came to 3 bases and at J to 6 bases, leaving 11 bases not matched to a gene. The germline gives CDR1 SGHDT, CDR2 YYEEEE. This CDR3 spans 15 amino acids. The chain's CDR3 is CASSSLSGGLSEQYF. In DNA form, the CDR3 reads TGTGCCAGCAGCTCACTGTCAGGGGGCCTCTCCGAGCAGTACTTC.